The sequence of this T cell receptor beta chain was determined in a study of blood T cell repertoires in COVID-19. Study information: The United States, Italy and Spain were the sources of the acute and convalescent COVID-19 samples. Sources were T cells, B-cell-depleted T cells, or PBMCs; the material itself was cDNA or gDNA.

Original analysis: Nucleated cell counts were estimated from reference gene primer amplification. Repertoires were generated with immunoSEQ multiplex PCR, while TCRdb's copy carries only in-frame clones and drops some. Clone size and the V and J calls come from that table; the DNA yielded D and trimming. There are roughly 25,000 clones in the sample; roughly 80% occur only once, and about three fifths lies in the top ten. Germline V gives CDR1 WNHNN, CDR2 SYGVQD (reference sequence). The ends lost 5 bases at V and 3 bases at J; junction bases unmatched: 4. CDR3 length: 15 amino acids. The TCR originated in a woman older than 75 with acute or convalescent COVID-19. The V call is TRBV10-1, the J call TRBJ1-1, with 12 nucleotides matching TRBD1. The sequencing input was peripheral blood. The DNA for the CDR3 is TGCGCCAGCAGTCCGGGACAGGGGGCCGACACTGAAGCTTTCTTT. Its protein product is CASSPGQGADTEAFF.